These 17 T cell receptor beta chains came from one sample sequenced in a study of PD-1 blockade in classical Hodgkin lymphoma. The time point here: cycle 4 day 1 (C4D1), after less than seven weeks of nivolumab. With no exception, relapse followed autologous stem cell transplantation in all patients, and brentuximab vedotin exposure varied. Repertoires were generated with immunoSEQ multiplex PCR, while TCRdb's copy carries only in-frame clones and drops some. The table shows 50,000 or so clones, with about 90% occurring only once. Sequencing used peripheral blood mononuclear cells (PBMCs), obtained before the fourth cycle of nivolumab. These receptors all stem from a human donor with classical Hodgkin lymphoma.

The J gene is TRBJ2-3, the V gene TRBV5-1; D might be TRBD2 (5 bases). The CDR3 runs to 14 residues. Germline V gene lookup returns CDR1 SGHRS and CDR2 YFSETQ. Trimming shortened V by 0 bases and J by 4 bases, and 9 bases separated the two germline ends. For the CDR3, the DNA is TGCGCCAGCAGCTTGGGTCGGGGAGCAGATACGCAGTATTTT. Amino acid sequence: CASSLGRGADTQYF.

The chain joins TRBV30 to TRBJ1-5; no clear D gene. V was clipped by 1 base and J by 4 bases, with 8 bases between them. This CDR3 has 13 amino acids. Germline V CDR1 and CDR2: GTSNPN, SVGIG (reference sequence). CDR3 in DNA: TGTGCCTGGAGTGGGTGGGAGAATCAGCCCCAGCATTTT. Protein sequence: CAWSGWENQPQHF.

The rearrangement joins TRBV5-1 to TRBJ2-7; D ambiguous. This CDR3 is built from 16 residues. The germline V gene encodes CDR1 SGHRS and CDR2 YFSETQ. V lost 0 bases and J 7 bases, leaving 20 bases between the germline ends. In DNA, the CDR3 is TGCGCCAGCAGCTTGGGTCAGGCGTACCCACTACGGGAGCAGTACTTC. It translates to CASSLGQAYPLREQYF.

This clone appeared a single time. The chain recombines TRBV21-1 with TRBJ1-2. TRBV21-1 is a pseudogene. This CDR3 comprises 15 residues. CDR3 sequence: CAIRMGNGDFYGYTF. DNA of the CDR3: TGTGCCATCAGGATGGGAAACGGGGATTTCTATGGCTACACCTTC.

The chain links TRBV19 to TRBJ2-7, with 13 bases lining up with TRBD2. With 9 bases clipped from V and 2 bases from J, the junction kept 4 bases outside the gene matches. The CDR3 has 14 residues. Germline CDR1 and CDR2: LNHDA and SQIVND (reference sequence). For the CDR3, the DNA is TGTGCCAGCAGAGGACTAGCGGGAGCCTACGAGCAGTACTTC. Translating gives CASRGLAGAYEQYF.

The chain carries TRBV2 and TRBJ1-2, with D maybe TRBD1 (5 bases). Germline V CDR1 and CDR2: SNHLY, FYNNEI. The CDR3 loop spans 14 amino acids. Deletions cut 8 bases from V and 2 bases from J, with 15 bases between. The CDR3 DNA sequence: TGTGCCAGCGGCCCCCCGGCAGGGAACTATGGCTACACCTTC. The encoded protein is CASGPPAGNYGYTF.

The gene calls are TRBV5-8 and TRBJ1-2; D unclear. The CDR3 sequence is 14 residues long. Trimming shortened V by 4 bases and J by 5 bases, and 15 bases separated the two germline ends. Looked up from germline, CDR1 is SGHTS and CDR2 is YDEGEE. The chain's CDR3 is CASSIEPLSYGYTF. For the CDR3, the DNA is TGTGCCAGCAGCATCGAGCCTCTTTCTTATGGCTACACCTTC.

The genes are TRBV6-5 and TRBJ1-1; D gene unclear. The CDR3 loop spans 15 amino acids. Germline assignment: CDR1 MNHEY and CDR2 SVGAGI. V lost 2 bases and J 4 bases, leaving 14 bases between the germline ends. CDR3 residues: CASSYGSGGITEAFF. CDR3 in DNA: TGTGCCAGCAGTTACGGGTCGGGTGGCATCACTGAAGCTTTCTTT.

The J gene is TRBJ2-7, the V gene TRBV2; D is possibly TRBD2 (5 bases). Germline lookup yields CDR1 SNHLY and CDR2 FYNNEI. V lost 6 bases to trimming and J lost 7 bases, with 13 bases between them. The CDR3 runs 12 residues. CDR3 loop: CASRAESWEQYF. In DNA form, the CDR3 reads TGTGCCAGCAGAGCGGAGAGTTGGGAGCAGTACTTC.

CDR3 sequence (DNA): TGTGCCAGCAGCTTGGATAATACAGGGAGCTCCTACAATGAGCAGTTCTTC. It encodes CASSLDNTGSSYNEQFF. The J gene is TRBJ2-1, the V gene TRBV7-6, with a weak D call TRBD1 (6 bases). Germline V gives CDR1 SGHVS, CDR2 FNYEAQ. With 3 bases removed from V and 0 bases from J, the gap between germline ends came to 15 bases. CDR3 length equals 17 residues.

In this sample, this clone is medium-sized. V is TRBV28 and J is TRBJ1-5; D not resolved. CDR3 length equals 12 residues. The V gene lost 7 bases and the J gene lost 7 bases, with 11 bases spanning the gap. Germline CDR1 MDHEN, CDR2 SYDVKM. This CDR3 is CASTDGWQPQHF. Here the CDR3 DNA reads TGTGCCAGCACCGACGGGTGGCAGCCCCAGCATTTT.

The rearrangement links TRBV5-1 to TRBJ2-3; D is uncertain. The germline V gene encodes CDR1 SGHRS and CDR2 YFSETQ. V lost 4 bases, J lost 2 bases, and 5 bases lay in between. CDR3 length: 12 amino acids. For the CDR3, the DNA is TGCGCCAGCAGCCTTAACACAGATACGCAGTATTTT. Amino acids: CASSLNTDTQYF.

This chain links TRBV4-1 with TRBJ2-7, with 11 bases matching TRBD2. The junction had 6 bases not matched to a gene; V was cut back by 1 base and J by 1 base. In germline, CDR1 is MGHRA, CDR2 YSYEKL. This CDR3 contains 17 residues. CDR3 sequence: CASSQVAGLAVSYEQYF. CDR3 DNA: TGCGCCAGCAGCCAAGTCGCGGGACTAGCGGTATCCTACGAGCAGTACTTC.

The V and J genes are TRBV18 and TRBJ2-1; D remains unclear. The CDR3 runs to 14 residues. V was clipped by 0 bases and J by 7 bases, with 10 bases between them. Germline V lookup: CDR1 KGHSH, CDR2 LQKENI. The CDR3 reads CASSPPPERNEQFF. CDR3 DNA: TGTGCCAGCTCACCACCCCCAGAAAGGAATGAGCAGTTCTTC.

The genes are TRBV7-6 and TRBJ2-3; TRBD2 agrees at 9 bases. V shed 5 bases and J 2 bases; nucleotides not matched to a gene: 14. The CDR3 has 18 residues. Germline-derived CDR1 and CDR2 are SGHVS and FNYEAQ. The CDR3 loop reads CASSLQPLAGTITDTQYF. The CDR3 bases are TGTGCCAGCAGCCTCCAACCCCTAGCGGGGACGATCACAGATACGCAGTATTTT.

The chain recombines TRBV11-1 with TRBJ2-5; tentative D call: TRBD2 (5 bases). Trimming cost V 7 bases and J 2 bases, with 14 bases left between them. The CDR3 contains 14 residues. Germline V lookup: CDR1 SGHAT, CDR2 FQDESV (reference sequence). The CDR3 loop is CASTDRRRQETQYF. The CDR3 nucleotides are TGTGCCAGCACCGATAGGCGGAGGCAAGAGACCCAGTACTTC.

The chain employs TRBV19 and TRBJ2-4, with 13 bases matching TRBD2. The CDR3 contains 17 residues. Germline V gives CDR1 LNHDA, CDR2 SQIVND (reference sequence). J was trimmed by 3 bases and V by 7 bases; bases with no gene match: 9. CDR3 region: CASTRTSGRDSKNIQYF. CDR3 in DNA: TGTGCCAGTACCCGGACTAGCGGGAGAGATAGCAAAAACATTCAGTACTTC.